These 6 T cell receptor beta chains were sequenced from one sample in a study of blood T cell repertoires in COVID-19. Assay: immunoSEQ multiplex PCR; the TCRdb copy retains only in-frame clones and omits some. The sample includes about 140,000 clones, about 80% of them seen just once. Sample: peripheral blood. These receptors were obtained from a man over 45 with acute or convalescent COVID-19.

CDR3 region: CASSPTGGLGGELFF. CDR3 nucleotide sequence: TGTGCCAGCAGCCCCACAGGGGGCTTGGGCGGGGAGCTGTTTTTT. The chain links TRBV7-9 to TRBJ2-2, with 9 bases that match TRBD1. The germline CDR1 and CDR2 sequences are SEHNR and FQNEAQ (reference sequence). The CDR3 runs to 15 residues. V lost 5 bases, J lost 7 bases, and 8 bases stayed unmatched.

This chain links TRBV7-2 with TRBJ2-5; 10 positions agree with TRBD1. This CDR3 is built from 18 residues. Germline loops: CDR1 SGHTA, CDR2 FQGNSA. Trimming at V came to 1 base and at J to 5 bases, leaving 13 bases not matched to a gene. The DNA for the CDR3 is TGTGCCAGCAGCTTAGGAAAACTAGACAGGGGGCGCGGGGAGACCCAGTACTTC. Its translation: CASSLGKLDRGRGETQYF.

The chain carries TRBV7-7 and TRBJ1-1, with 7 nucleotides matching TRBD1. CDR3 size: 13 residues. Germline loops: CDR1 SSHAT, CDR2 FNYEAQ (reference sequence). V lost 6 bases and J lost 4; bases outside the gene matches: 5. CDR3 in amino acids: CASSQAGGTEAFF. CDR3 nucleotide sequence: TGTGCCAGCAGTCAGGCAGGGGGCACTGAAGCTTTCTTT.

The CDR3 loop is CAISSSLQGSYEQYF. The CDR3 nucleotides are TGTGCCATCAGCTCTAGCTTACAGGGGTCCTACGAGCAGTACTTC. This chain uses TRBV10-3 with TRBJ2-7, with 7 positions matching TRBD1. The CDR3 extends over 15 amino acids. The V and J ends lost 6 bases and 1 base, in that order; junction bases with no gene match: 9. Germline lookup yields CDR1 ENHRY and CDR2 SYGVKD.

CDR3 region: CSVARGVNTGELFF. CDR3 DNA sequence: TGCAGCGTTGCGCGGGGGGTCAACACCGGGGAGCTGTTTTTT. This chain links TRBV29-1 with TRBJ2-2, with 8 bases that match TRBD2. In germline, CDR1 is SQVTM, CDR2 ANQGSEA. J was trimmed by 2 bases and V by 4 bases; bases with no gene match: 3. This CDR3 region has 14 residues.

This chain joins TRBV7-8 and TRBJ2-3, with 9 bases aligning to TRBD2. This CDR3 region has 15 residues. V lost 5 bases to trimming and J lost 4 bases; unmatched junction nucleotides: 7. Per the germline V gene, CDR1 is SGHVS and CDR2 is FQNEAQ. The CDR3 is CASSPGLAGSDTQYF. CDR3 nucleotide sequence: TGTGCCAGCAGCCCCGGGCTAGCGGGATCAGATACGCAGTATTTT. Drawing the rest from reference TRBV7-8 and TRBJ2-3, the complete variable domain is GAGVSQSPRYKVAKRGQDVALRCDPISGHVSLFWYQQALGQGPEFLTYFQNEAQLDKSGLPSDRFFAERPEGSVSTLKIQRTQQEDSAVYLCASSPGLAGSDTQYFGPGTRLTVL.